These 25 T cell receptor beta chains were sequenced from one sample in a study of blood T cell repertoires in COVID-19 (dated by TCRdb to 2020 to 2022). The library was obtained by the immunoSEQ multiplex PCR assay. TCRdb took this table from immuneACCESS and kept in-frame rearrangements with V and J called. Such tables lack part of the clones; where checked against another copy, unresolved V genes explain under half of the gap, and the rest is unexplained. The sample records 250,000 to 350,000 clones, around nine tenths of which are singletons. About 10% of the sample comes from the top ten. Sequencing was performed on peripheral blood. The receptors here all came from a woman aged 25 to 39 with COVID-19, enrolled during active disease.

V gene TRBV18 combines with J gene TRBJ2-3; D perhaps matches TRBD2 (5 bases). There are 13 residues in the CDR3. V lost 3 bases and J 4 bases, leaving 8 bases between the germline ends. Germline V lookup: CDR1 KGHSH, CDR2 LQKENI. The CDR3, as DNA: TGTGCCAGCTCACCGGACTTGGCAGATACGCAGTATTTT. It yields the protein CASSPDLADTQYF.

The J gene is TRBJ1-3, the V gene TRBV9, with 9 bases matching TRBD1. Germline CDR1 and CDR2: SGDLS and YYNGEE. The CDR3 is 15 amino acids. The J segment lost 5 bases and the V segment lost 5 bases, leaving 8 bases of the junction unmatched. The CDR3 is CASSEGQGGRNTIYF. CDR3 nucleotides: TGTGCCAGCAGTGAGGGACAGGGTGGTAGAAACACCATATATTTT.

This clone was recorded a few times. The genes are TRBV5-1 and TRBJ2-5; the match to TRBD2 covers 9 bases. V lost 4 bases and J lost 9; bases outside the gene matches: 10. From germline, CDR1 is SGHRS and CDR2 YFSETQ. This CDR3 contains 14 residues. The CDR3 nucleotides are TGCGCCAGCAGCCTCTACCCCGCGGGAGGGGCCCAGTACTTC. Translation gives CASSLYPAGGAQYF.

The chain links TRBV7-8 to TRBJ2-2, with 8 bases fitting TRBD1. The germline CDR1 and CDR2 sequences are SGHVS and FQNEAQ. Unmatched junction bases numbered 10, after V lost 5 bases and J lost 5 bases. The CDR3 is 16 amino acids. CDR3 amino acids: CASSLRGRMVTGELFF. The CDR3 DNA is TGTGCCAGCAGCCTCAGGGGGCGGATGGTTACCGGGGAGCTGTTTTTT.

The chain employs TRBV6-5 and TRBJ2-7, with TRBD1 identical over 10 bases. Germline assignment: CDR1 MNHEY and CDR2 SVGAGI. CDR3 length: 14 residues. V lost 6 bases to trimming and J lost 7 bases; unmatched junction nucleotides: 9. The CDR3 DNA is TGTGCCAGCAGCCGGACAGGGGGTCGGCAGGAGCAGTACTTC. Protein sequence: CASSRTGGRQEQYF.

The rearrangement joins TRBV3-1 (or the pseudogene TRBV3-2) to TRBJ2-2, with 11 bases identical to TRBD2. The V gene's germline CDR1 is LGHDT and CDR2 YNNKEL (reference sequence). The CDR3 is 16 residues long. J gave up 5 bases and V 4 bases, and 6 bases lay outside the gene matches. Written as DNA, the CDR3 is TGTGCCAGCAGCCTATTAGCGGGAGGGCGAACCGGGGAGCTGTTTTTT. Its translation is CASSLLAGGRTGELFF.

The table lists this clone with a count of one. The chain carries TRBV2 and TRBJ2-1; 12 positions agree with TRBD2. In germline, CDR1 is SNHLY, CDR2 FYNNEI. The CDR3 is made up of 15 amino acids. The trim removed 5 bases at V and 3 bases at J, leaving 2 bases unmatched. For the CDR3, the DNA is TGTGCCAGCAGTCCGACTAGCGGGAGCTACAATGAGCAGTTCTTC. This sequence encodes CASSPTSGSYNEQFF.

The chain couples TRBV10-3 to TRBJ1-4, with 10 bases matching TRBD1. The trim removed 2 bases at V and 6 bases at J, leaving 0 bases unmatched. The CDR3 runs to 14 residues. Per the germline V gene, CDR1 is ENHRY and CDR2 is SYGVKD. The CDR3 DNA follows: TGTGCCATCAGTGAGGGGACAGGGGATGAAAAACTGTTTTTT. This encodes CAISEGTGDEKLFF.

V gene TRBV5-1 combines with J gene TRBJ1-3; 7 bases agree with TRBD1. The CDR3 runs 17 residues. In germline, CDR1 is SGHRS, CDR2 YFSETQ. Trimming cost V 4 bases and J 2 bases; bases outside gene matches: 12. CDR3 coding DNA: TGCGCCAGCAGCCCAGACAGGGTACCAGGGACTGGAAACACCATATATTTT. Translation gives CASSPDRVPGTGNTIYF. The full variable domain, rest sourced from reference TRBV5-1 and TRBJ1-3, is KAGVTQTPRYLIKTRGQQVTLSCSPISGHRSVSWYQQTPGQGLQFLFEYFSETQRNKGNFPGRFSGRQFSNSRSEMNVSTLELGDSALYLCASSPDRVPGTGNTIYFGEGSWLTVV.

The chain joins TRBV2 to TRBJ1-3; 8 positions agree with TRBD1. This CDR3 has 15 amino acids. Germline CDR1 and CDR2: SNHLY and FYNNEI. Losses at the gene ends were 1 base for V and 4 bases for J; bases not matched to a gene: 3. The CDR3 DNA reads as TGTGCCAGCAGTGAAGGGACAGGGTTAGGAAACACCATATATTTT. Translation gives CASSEGTGLGNTIYF.

The rearrangement uses TRBV28 and TRBJ1-1; 7 positions agree with TRBD1. With V trimmed by 1 base and J by 4 bases, 0 bases remained unmatched. The CDR3 has 13 amino acids. Germline loops: CDR1 MDHEN, CDR2 SYDVKM. The CDR3 DNA is TGTGCCAGCAGTTTATCAGGGGGCACTGAAGCTTTCTTT. Protein: CASSLSGGTEAFF.

The chain recombines TRBV28 with TRBJ1-1; 7 bases align to TRBD1. There are 17 residues in the CDR3. With V trimmed by 6 bases and J by 3 bases, 16 bases remained unmatched. Germline CDR1 MDHEN, CDR2 SYDVKM. The CDR3 region is CASSLNRGARGDTEAFF. The CDR3 coding sequence is TGTGCCAGCAGCTTAAACAGGGGCGCCAGAGGGGACACTGAAGCTTTCTTT.

Details on this clone: The same CDR3 can be traced to other DNA sequences in this sample. V and J are TRBV18 and TRBJ2-5; unclear D gene. The CDR3 extends over 13 amino acids. Germline CDR1 reads KGHSH; CDR2 reads LQKENI. Trimming stripped 6 bases from V and 1 base from J, with 9 bases between. In nucleotides, the CDR3 is TGTGCCAGCTCCCCGGGTGGCCAAGAGACCCAGTACTTC. Translation: CASSPGGQETQYF.

The chain joins TRBV5-1 to TRBJ2-7, with a possible D match to TRBD2 (6 bases). Germline V lookup: CDR1 SGHRS, CDR2 YFSETQ. Deletions cut 7 bases from V and 4 bases from J, with 15 bases between. This CDR3 comprises 13 residues. As DNA, the CDR3 is TGCGCCAGCGGAACTGGAGGGGTGTACGAGCAGTACTTC. This codes for CASGTGGVYEQYF.

This clone was seen a handful of times. The V and J genes are TRBV9 and TRBJ2-1, with 14 bases identical to TRBD2. CDR1 and CDR2 (germline): SGDLS, YYNGEE. V was pared by 4 bases and J by 4 bases, with 7 bases of the junction left unmatched. This CDR3 contains 17 residues. The CDR3 loop reads CASSRTGLAGDYNEQFF. The DNA of the CDR3 is TGTGCCAGCAGCCGAACGGGACTAGCGGGAGATTACAATGAGCAGTTCTTC.

This clone was observed once. The rearrangement joins TRBV12-3 or TRBV12-4 to TRBJ1-1, with D perhaps matching TRBD1 (6 bases). V lost 6 bases and J lost 4, with 12 bases in between. The CDR3 spans 13 residues. The CDR3 loop reads CASSSGEITEAFF. The CDR3 DNA is TGTGCCAGCAGCTCAGGGGAAATCACTGAAGCTTTCTTT.

This chain links TRBV30 with TRBJ1-5; D is ambiguous. Trimming cost V 6 bases and J 3 bases, with 15 bases left between them. The CDR3 extends over 14 amino acids. Germline CDR1 reads GTSNPN; CDR2 reads SVGIG (reference sequence). CDR3 loop: CACQEASYNQPQHF. The CDR3 bases are TGTGCCTGTCAGGAGGCCAGTTACAATCAGCCCCAGCATTTT. The whole variable domain, remainder taken from reference TRBV30 and TRBJ1-5, is SQTIHQWPATLVQPVGSPLSLECTVEGTSNPNLYWYRQAAGRGLQLLFYSVGIGQISSEVPQNLSASRPQDRQFILSSKKLLLSDSGFYLCACQEASYNQPQHFGDGTRLSIL.

This clone was seen a few times. CDR3 amino acids: CASSHEGAVGNTIYF. The DNA for the CDR3 is TGCGCCAGCAGCCATGAGGGCGCGGTTGGAAACACCATATATTTT. This sequence joins TRBV4-1 and TRBJ1-3, with no clear D. CDR1 is MGHRA, CDR2 YSYEKL, per germline. The CDR3 contains 15 residues. Trimming removed 3 bases at V and 3 bases at J, with 12 bases between.

As to this clone: The sample carries other DNA sequences with the same CDR3. V is TRBV7-9 and J is TRBJ1-6; the D is unclear. Germline V gives CDR1 SEHNR, CDR2 FQNEAQ (reference sequence). Trimming removed 2 bases at V and 10 bases at J, with 6 bases between. This CDR3 comprises 12 residues. The CDR3 bases are TGTGCCAGCAGCTTATCTAACTCACCCCTCCACTTT. Its protein product is CASSLSNSPLHF.

The chain has TRBV2 and TRBJ2-7; tentative D call: TRBD2 (6 bases). The CDR3 loop spans 14 amino acids. Germline assignment: CDR1 SNHLY and CDR2 FYNNEI. V was shortened by 1 base and J by 3 bases, with 10 bases between the two germline ends. Here the CDR3 DNA reads TGTGCCAGCAGTGAAGGCGCGGGAATCTACGAGCAGTACTTC. This translates into CASSEGAGIYEQYF.

This clone was observed many times. The gene calls are TRBV19 and TRBJ1-2, with D unresolved. The CDR3 sequence is 14 residues long. The V end was cut by 4 bases, the J end by 4 bases, with 13 bases between. In germline, CDR1 is LNHDA, CDR2 SQIVND (reference sequence). Written as DNA, the CDR3 is TGTGCCAGTAGTAACTATGGGGAGGGCTATGGCTACACCTTC. Amino acids: CASSNYGEGYGYTF.

As DNA, the CDR3 is TGTGCCAGCAGTTACATCTACAGGGATTCTGGGGCCAACGTCCTGACTTTC. Translating it yields CASSYIYRDSGANVLTF. The chain uses TRBV6-2 or TRBV6-3 and TRBJ2-6, with D perhaps matching TRBD1 (6 bases). The germline V gene has CDR1 MNHEY and CDR2 SVGEGT. The V gene lost 2 bases and the J gene lost 1 base, with 12 bases spanning the gap. The CDR3 has 17 amino acids.

The J gene is TRBJ1-4, the V gene TRBV20-1, with 7 bases fitting TRBD1. The CDR3 runs 15 residues. Germline trimming cut 6 bases from V and 4 bases from J; bases unmatched to any gene: 11. The germline V gene has CDR1 DFQATT and CDR2 SNEGSKA (reference sequence). CDR3 sequence reads: CSASPRTGGNEKLFF. In nucleotides, the CDR3 is TGCAGTGCAAGTCCTCGGACAGGCGGTAATGAAAAACTGTTTTTT.

The V call is TRBV4-1, the J call TRBJ2-1, with 11 bases that match TRBD2. This CDR3 comprises 16 residues. Trimming at V came to 2 bases and at J to 7 bases, leaving 7 bases not matched to a gene. CDR1 MGHRA and CDR2 YSYEKL come from the germline V gene. The DNA of the CDR3 is TGCGCCAGCAGCCAACTAACTAGCGGGGGATGGAATGAGCAGTTCTTC. Translation: CASSQLTSGGWNEQFF.

J is TRBJ1-2 and V is TRBV5-5; D may be TRBD1 (6 bases). Germline CDR1 SGHKS, CDR2 YYEKEE (reference sequence). The CDR3 covers 12 residues. V was cut by 0 bases and J by 9 bases, with 9 bases left in between. The CDR3 is CASSLGGLSYTF. The CDR3 DNA is TGTGCCAGCAGCTTGGGGGGGCTCAGCTACACCTTC.